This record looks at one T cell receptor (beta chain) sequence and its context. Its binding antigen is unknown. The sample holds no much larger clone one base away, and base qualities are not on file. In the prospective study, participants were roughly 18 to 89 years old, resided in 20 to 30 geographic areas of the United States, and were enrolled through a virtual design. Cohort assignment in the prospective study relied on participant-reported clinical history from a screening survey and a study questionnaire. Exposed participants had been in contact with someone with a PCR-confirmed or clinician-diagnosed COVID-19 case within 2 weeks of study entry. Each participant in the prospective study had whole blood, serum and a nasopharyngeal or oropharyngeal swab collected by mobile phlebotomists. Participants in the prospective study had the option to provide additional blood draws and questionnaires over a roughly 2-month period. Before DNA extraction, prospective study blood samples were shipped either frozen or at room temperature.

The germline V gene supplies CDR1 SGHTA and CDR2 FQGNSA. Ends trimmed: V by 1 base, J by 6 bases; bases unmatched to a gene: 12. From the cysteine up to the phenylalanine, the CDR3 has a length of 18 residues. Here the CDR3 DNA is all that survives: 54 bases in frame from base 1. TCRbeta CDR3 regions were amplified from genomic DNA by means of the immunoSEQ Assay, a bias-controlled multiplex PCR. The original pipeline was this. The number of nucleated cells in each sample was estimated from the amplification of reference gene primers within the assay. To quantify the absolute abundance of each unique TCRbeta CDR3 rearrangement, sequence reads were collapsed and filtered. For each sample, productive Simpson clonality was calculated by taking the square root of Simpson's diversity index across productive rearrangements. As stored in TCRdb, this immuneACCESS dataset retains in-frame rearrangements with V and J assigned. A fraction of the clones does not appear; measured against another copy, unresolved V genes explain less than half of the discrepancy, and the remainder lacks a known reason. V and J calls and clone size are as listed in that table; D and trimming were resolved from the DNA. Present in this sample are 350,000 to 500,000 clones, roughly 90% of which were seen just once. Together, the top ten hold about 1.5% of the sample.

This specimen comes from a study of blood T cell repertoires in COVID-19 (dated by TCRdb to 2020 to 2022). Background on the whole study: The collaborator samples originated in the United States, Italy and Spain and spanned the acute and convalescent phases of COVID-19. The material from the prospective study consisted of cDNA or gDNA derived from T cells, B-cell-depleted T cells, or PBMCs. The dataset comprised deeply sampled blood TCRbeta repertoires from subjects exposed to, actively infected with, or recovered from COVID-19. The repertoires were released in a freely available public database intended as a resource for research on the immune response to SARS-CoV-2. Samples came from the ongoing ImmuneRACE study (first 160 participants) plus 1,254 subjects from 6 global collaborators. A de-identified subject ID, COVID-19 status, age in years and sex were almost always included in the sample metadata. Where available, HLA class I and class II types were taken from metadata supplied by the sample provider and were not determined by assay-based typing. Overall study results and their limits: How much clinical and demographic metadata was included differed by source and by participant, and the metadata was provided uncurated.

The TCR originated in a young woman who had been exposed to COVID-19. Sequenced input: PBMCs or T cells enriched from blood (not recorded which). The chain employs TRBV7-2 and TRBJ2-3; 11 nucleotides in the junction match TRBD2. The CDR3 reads CASSLVPGLAARGDTQYF. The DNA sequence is TGTGCCAGCAGCTTAGTACCGGGACTAGCGGCTAGGGGGGATACGCAGTATTTT.